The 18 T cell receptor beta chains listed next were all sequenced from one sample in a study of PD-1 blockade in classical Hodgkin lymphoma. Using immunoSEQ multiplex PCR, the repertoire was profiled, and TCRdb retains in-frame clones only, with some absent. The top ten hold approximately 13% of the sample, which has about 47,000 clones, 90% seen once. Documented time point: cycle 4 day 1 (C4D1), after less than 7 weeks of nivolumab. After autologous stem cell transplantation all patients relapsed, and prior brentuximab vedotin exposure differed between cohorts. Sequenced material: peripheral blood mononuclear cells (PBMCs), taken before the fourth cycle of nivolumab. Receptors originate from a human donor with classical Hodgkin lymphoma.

The CDR3: CATSPFKDTFSNQPQHF. In DNA, the CDR3 is TGTGCCACCAGCCCCTTTAAAGACACGTTTAGCAATCAGCCCCAGCATTTT. V gene TRBV15 combines with J gene TRBJ1-5; D is unclear. The CDR3 has 17 residues. Trimming removed 5 bases from V and 0 bases from J, with 17 bases in between. Germline V gene sequence: CDR1 LNHNV, CDR2 YYDKDF (reference sequence).

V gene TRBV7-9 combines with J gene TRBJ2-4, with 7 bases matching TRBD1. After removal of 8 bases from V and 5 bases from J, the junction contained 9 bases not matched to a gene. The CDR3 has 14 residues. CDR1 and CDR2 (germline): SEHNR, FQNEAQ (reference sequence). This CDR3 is CASGAGTDENIQYF. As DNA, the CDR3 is TGTGCCAGCGGAGCAGGGACAGACGAAAACATTCAGTACTTC. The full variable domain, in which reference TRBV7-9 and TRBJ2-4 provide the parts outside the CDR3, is DTGVSQNPRHKITKRGQNVTFRCDPISEHNRLYWYRQTLGQGPEFLTYFQNEAQLEKSRLLSDRFSAERPKGSFSTLEIQRTEQGDSAMYLCASGAGTDENIQYFGAGTRLSVL.

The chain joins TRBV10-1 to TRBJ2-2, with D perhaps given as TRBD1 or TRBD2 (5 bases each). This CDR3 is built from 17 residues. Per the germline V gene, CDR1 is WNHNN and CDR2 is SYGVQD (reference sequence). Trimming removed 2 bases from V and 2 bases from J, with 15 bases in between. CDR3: CASSEGDGGLNTGELFF. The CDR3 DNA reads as TGCGCCAGCAGTGAGGGGGATGGGGGTCTAAACACCGGGGAGCTGTTTTTT.

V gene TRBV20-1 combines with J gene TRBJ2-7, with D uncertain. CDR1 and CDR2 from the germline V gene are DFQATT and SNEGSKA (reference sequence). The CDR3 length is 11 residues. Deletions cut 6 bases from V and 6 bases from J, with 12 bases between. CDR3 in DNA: TGCAGTGCAGTGCTCACTCCCGAGCAGTACTTC. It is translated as CSAVLTPEQYF.

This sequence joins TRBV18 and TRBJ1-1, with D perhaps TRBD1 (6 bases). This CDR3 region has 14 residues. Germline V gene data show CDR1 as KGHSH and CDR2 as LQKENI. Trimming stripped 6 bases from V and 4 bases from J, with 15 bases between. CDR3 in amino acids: CASSAAGGSTEAFF. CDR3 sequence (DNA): TGTGCCAGCTCGGCCGCGGGGGGCTCCACTGAAGCTTTCTTT.

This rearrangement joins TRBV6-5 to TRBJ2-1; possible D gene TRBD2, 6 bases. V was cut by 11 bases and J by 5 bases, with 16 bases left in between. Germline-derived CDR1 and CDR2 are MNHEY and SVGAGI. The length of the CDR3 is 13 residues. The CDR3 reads CAPRGYLNNEQFF. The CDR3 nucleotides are TGTGCCCCCCGGGGGTATCTAAACAATGAGCAGTTCTTC.

The CDR3 bases are TGTGCCAGCAGTGACGGTGGCACTAGCGGTCCTCAAGAGACCCAGTACTTC. Amino acids: CASSDGGTSGPQETQYF. The chain employs TRBV25-1 and TRBJ2-5; 8 nucleotides align to TRBD2. In germline, CDR1 is MGHDK, CDR2 SYGVNS. This CDR3 is built from 17 residues. The J segment lost 2 bases and the V segment lost 3 bases, leaving 11 bases of the junction unmatched.

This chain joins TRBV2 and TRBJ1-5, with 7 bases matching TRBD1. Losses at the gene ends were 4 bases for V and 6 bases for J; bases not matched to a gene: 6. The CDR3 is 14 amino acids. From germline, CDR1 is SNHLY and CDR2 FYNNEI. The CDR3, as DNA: TGTGCCAGCAGTGTTGAAAGGGGGCCTCAGCCCCAGCATTTT. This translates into CASSVERGPQPQHF. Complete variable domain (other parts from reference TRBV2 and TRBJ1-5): EPEVTQTPSHQVTQMGQEVILRCVPISNHLYFYWYRQILGQKVEFLVSFYNNEISEKSEIFDDQFSVERPDGSNFTLKIRSTKLEDSAMYFCASSVERGPQPQHFGDGTRLSIL.

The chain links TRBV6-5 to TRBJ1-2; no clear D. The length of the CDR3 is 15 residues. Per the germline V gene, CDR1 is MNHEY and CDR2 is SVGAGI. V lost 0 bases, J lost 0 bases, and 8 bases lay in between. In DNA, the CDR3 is TGTGCCAGCAGTTACTCGAACGGAGCTAACTATGGCTACACCTTC. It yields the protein CASSYSNGANYGYTF.

The CDR3 DNA sequence: TGTGCCAGCAGCGAAAACAGACAGTTTAACTATGGCTACACCTTC. It translates to CASSENRQFNYGYTF. The rearrangement links TRBV9 to TRBJ1-2; possible D gene TRBD1, 5 bases. Between the trimmed V and J ends, which lost 3 bases and 1 base, there was a span of 13 bases. The CDR3 is 15 residues long. Germline CDR1 reads SGDLS; CDR2 reads YYNGEE.

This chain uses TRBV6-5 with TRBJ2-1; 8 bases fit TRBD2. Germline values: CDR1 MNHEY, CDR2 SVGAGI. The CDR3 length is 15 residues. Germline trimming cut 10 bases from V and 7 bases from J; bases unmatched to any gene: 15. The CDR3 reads CATARKLAGVNEQFF. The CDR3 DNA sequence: TGTGCCACGGCTCGAAAGCTAGCGGGTGTGAATGAGCAGTTCTTC.

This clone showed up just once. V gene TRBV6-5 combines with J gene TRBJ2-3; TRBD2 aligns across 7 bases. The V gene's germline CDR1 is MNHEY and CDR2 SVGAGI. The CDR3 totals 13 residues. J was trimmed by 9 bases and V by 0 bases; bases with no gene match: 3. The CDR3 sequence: CASSYSGGLTQYF. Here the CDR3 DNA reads TGTGCCAGCAGTTACTCGGGAGGGCTCACGCAGTATTTT.

This CDR3 reads CASSLESVVGQGYREQYF. The CDR3 nucleotides are TGTGCCAGCAGCTTAGAATCGGTGGTTGGACAGGGGTATCGAGAGCAGTACTTC. This chain uses TRBV7-9 with TRBJ2-7, with 9 bases fitting TRBD1. The CDR3 sequence is 18 residues long. V gave up 1 base and J gave up 7 bases; unmatched junction bases: 17. The germline gives CDR1 SEHNR, CDR2 FQNEAQ (reference sequence).

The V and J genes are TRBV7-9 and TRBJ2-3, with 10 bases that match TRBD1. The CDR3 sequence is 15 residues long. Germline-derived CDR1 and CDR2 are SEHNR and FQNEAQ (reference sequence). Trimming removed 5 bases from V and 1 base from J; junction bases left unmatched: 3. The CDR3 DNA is TGTGCCAGCAGCCCCGGGACAGGGGGCACAGATACGCAGTATTTT. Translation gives CASSPGTGGTDTQYF.

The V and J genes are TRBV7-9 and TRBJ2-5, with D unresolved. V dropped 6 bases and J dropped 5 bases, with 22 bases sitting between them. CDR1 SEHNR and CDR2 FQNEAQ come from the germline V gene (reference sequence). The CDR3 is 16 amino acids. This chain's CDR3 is CASRSHLAPGVETQYF. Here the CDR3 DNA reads TGTGCCAGCAGATCCCACCTTGCGCCGGGTGTGGAGACCCAGTACTTC.

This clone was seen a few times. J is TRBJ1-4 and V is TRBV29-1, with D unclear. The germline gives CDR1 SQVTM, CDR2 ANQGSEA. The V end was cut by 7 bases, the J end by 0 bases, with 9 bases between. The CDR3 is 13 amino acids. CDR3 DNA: TGCAGCGCCACCCCTTCAACTAATGAAAAACTGTTTTTT. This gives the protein CSATPSTNEKLFF.

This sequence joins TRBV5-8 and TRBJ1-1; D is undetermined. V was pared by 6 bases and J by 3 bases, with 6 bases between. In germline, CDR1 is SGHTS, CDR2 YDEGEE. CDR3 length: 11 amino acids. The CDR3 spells CASTRYTEAFF. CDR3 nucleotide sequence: TGTGCCAGCACCAGATACACTGAAGCTTTCTTT. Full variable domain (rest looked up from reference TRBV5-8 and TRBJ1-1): EAGVTQSPTHLIKTRGQQATLRCSPISGHTSVYWYQQALGLGLQFLLWYDEGEERNRGNFPPRFSGRQFPNYSSELNVNALELEDSALYLCASTRYTEAFFGQGTRLTVV.

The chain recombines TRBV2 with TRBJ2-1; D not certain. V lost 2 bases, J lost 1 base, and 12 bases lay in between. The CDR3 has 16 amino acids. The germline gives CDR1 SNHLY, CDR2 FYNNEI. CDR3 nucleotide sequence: TGTGCCAGCAGTGAAATTATAGTGAGGTCCTACAATGAGCAGTTCTTC. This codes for CASSEIIVRSYNEQFF.